The sequence of this T cell receptor beta chain was determined in a study of CD8 T cells in Susac syndrome (dated by TCRdb to between 2018 and 2021). About the study as a whole: Among the Susac syndrome patients who were sequenced, clinically active disease was present in 5 or 6 and clinical remission was observed in fewer than 10. Whether CD8+ T cell activation and differentiation in Susac syndrome was antigen driven was tested using repertoire sequencing. Clonality of the CD8+ T cell repertoire was compared between roughly eleven healthy donors, approximately 14 Susac syndrome patients and around 16 multiple sclerosis patients. At blood withdrawal, Susac syndrome patients were therapy-naive, treated with corticosteroids (with IVIg additionally given to some), or treated with IVIg alone. The paper's findings and limits, for the study overall: Susac syndrome CD8+ repertoires showed clonal expansion, highest in CD8+ TEMRA cells and greater in clinically active than remitting patients. Sixteen and five Susac-specific public clones were found in the total CD8+ and CD8+ TEMRA repertoires, respectively. The TCR sequencing and HLA analysis was acknowledged to have included a relatively small number of individuals.

Taken from cysteine to phenylalanine, the CDR3 has 15 residues. Only the CDR3 DNA stays, 45 bases, in frame from base 1. Here V drops 4 bases and J drops 1 base, and the junction holds 2 bases not matched to any gene. CDR1 and CDR2 (SGHTA, FQGNSA) derive from the germline V gene. RNA was extracted using the RNeasy kit, and roughly 0.5 to 1 ug of the RNA was reverse transcribed with random hexamers. The immunoSEQ multiplex PCR assay, covering 54 Vbeta and 13 Jbeta segments, was used to amplify TCR beta CDR3 regions. PCR amplification bias was corrected using a synthetic template baseline for primer optimization and computational correction. Per the authors' processing: Reads were annotated to V, D and J genes per IMGT and analyzed with immunoSEQ Analyzer, keeping only productive sequences. Clonality was computed as one minus Shannon entropy normalized by log2 of the number of productive unique sequences. Public and private clones were assessed among the 100 most prevalent clones of each patient and control. Susac-specific clones were defined as absent from healthy and MS cohorts, 850 to 1,300 published viral clones and other ImmuneACCESS disease sequences. TCRdb reprocessed the public reads (quality trimming at Q25 with fastp, clone calling with MiXCR) and kept in-frame beta chains. When rows share a CDR3 protein, they turn into one entry using the most common DNA and genes. The V and J calls reflect TCRdb's pipeline rather than the authors' work. This sample lists around 80,000 distinct CDR3 sequences; approximately 94% were detected once. 0.45% of the sample comes from the top ten.

In this sample, this clonotype turned up a few times. What this receptor recognizes is not known. It has no much larger one-base neighbor in the sample; base qualities were not kept. High-throughput TCR beta sequencing profiled peripheral blood CD8+ and CD4+ T cells from healthy donors, Susac syndrome patients and multiple sclerosis patients. Susac syndrome patients met recently defined diagnostic criteria for definite or probable disease. Bulk CD8+ and CD4+ T cells were purified by magnetic negative isolation, while CD8+ TEMRA cells were enriched using FACS. Blood was collected in EDTA tubes and processed within 24 hours, with PBMCs isolated through density gradient centrifugation. PBMCs intended for TCR sequencing were frozen in liquid nitrogen and were later thawed in a 37 degrees C water bath. The sorted or isolated CD4+, CD8+ and CD8+ TEMRA cells reached a purity of at least 90%.

The rearranged segments are TRBV7-2 and TRBJ2-2, and 8 junctional nucleotides match TRBD1. The specimen was CD8+ T cells from PBMCs. The sequence was collected from a human donor with Susac syndrome. This receptor has the CDR3 CASSSGQGNTGELFF. The bases are TGTGCCAGCAGCTCTGGACAGGGGAACACCGGGGAGCTGTTTTTT.